These 17 T cell receptor beta chains share one sample of origin, sequenced in a study of blood T cell repertoires in COVID-19. Using immunoSEQ multiplex PCR, the repertoire was profiled, and TCRdb retains in-frame clones only, with some absent. Of 200,000 or so clones in the sample, about nine tenths were seen once. What was sequenced was peripheral blood. These receptors were obtained from a man between 65 and 85 years old with acute or convalescent COVID-19.

This sequence joins TRBV5-1 and TRBJ1-1; 7 nucleotides match TRBD1. The germline gives CDR1 SGHRS, CDR2 YFSETQ. CDR3 length: 14 amino acids. J was trimmed by 5 bases and V by 4 bases; bases with no gene match: 8. This CDR3 reads CASSLDRAGTEAFF. Here the CDR3 DNA reads TGCGCCAGCAGCCTCGACAGGGCAGGGACTGAAGCTTTCTTT.

This chain connects TRBV11-2 to TRBJ1-5; D remains unclear. V was clipped by 0 bases and J by 7 bases, with 7 bases between them. CDR3 length: 13 amino acids. Germline CDR1 is SGHAT and CDR2 is FQNNGV. CDR3 sequence (DNA): TGTGCCAGCAGCTTAGATCTACGGCAGCCCCAGCATTTT. This sequence encodes CASSLDLRQPQHF.

The CDR3 spells CASSFQPSGRGTYEQYF. In DNA, the CDR3 is TGTGCCAGCAGTTTCCAGCCTAGCGGGAGAGGAACCTACGAGCAGTACTTC. The chain combines TRBV28 with TRBJ2-7; 10 positions match TRBD2. V dropped 3 bases and J dropped 2; count of bases not matched to a gene: 10. In germline, CDR1 is MDHEN, CDR2 SYDVKM. The CDR3 contains 17 residues.

In this sample, this clone turned up once. V gene TRBV28 combines with J gene TRBJ2-5; D is ambiguous. V gave up 1 base and J gave up 1 base, with 7 bases separating them. Germline CDR1 MDHEN, CDR2 SYDVKM. CDR3 length: 14 residues. As DNA, the CDR3 is TGTGCCAGCAGTTTATCCCCGAGCCAAGAGACCCAGTACTTC. Translation gives CASSLSPSQETQYF.

The chain has TRBV12-3 or TRBV12-4 and TRBJ1-5; D gene unclear. The CDR3 extends over 12 amino acids. Trimming removed 4 bases from V and 5 bases from J, with 6 bases in between. In nucleotides, the CDR3 is TGTGCCAGCAGTTACGCGGATCAGCCCCAGCATTTT. The encoded protein is CASSYADQPQHF.

The chain recombines TRBV13 with TRBJ2-7; 8 bases align to TRBD1. Germline values: CDR1 PRHDT, CDR2 FYEKMQ (reference sequence). This CDR3 comprises 15 residues. Trimming cost V 5 bases and J 1 base; bases outside gene matches: 7. This chain's CDR3 is CASSPDRVYSYEQYF. The CDR3 nucleotides are TGTGCCAGCAGCCCGGACAGGGTCTATTCCTACGAGCAGTACTTC.

The chain recombines TRBV5-1 with TRBJ2-5; 8 positions match TRBD1. Trimming removed 1 base from V and 1 base from J; junction bases left unmatched: 3. CDR1 SGHRS and CDR2 YFSETQ come from the germline V gene. The CDR3 length is 15 residues. The CDR3 region is CASSLSGTGQETQYF. DNA of the CDR3: TGCGCCAGCAGCTTGTCCGGGACAGGCCAAGAGACCCAGTACTTC.

The J gene is TRBJ2-7, the V gene TRBV6-2 or TRBV6-3; 10 bases are a match to TRBD2. The CDR3 spans 14 residues. V was pared by 2 bases and J by 2 bases, with 0 bases of the junction left unmatched. The germline CDR1 and CDR2 sequences are MNHEY and SVGEGT. CDR3 loop: CASSYGTSAYEQYF. The CDR3 nucleotides are TGTGCCAGCAGTTACGGGACTAGCGCCTACGAGCAGTACTTC.

The rearrangement joins TRBV6-6 to TRBJ2-7; 9 nucleotides agree with TRBD1. V trimming: 2 bases; J trimming: 6 bases; junction bases outside the gene matches: 11. Per the germline V gene, CDR1 is MNHNY and CDR2 is SVGAGI (reference sequence). There are 16 residues in the CDR3. The CDR3 coding sequence is TGTGCCAGCAGTTACAAAACAGGGGGCGCAGGACTCGAGCAGTACTTC. Translating gives CASSYKTGGAGLEQYF.

The chain carries TRBV5-1 and TRBJ1-1; D is perhaps TRBD1 (5 bases). V lost 7 bases to trimming and J lost 1 base, with 14 bases between them. Germline CDR1 and CDR2: SGHRS and YFSETQ. The CDR3 is made up of 14 amino acids. CDR3 coding DNA: TGCGCCAGCGCCCTTGGGGCGGCGAACACTGAAGCTTTCTTT. This encodes CASALGAANTEAFF.

The rearrangement links TRBV18 to TRBJ2-3, with a weak D call TRBD1 (5 bases). The V gene's germline CDR1 is KGHSH and CDR2 LQKENI. The CDR3 is 14 amino acids. V gave up 1 base and J gave up 2 bases, with 7 bases separating them. CDR3 region: CASSPQGITDTQYF. In DNA, the CDR3 is TGTGCCAGCTCACCACAGGGGATCACAGATACGCAGTATTTT.

This chain joins TRBV7-3 and TRBJ2-2, with D possibly being TRBD2 (6 bases). V lost 8 bases to trimming and J lost 3 bases, with 16 bases between them. Germline-derived CDR1 and CDR2 are SGHTA and FQGTGA. The CDR3 loop spans 15 amino acids. The CDR3 nucleotides read TGTGCCAGCTCACCCTCGGGAGCAGACACCGGGGAGCTGTTTTTT. Amino acids: CASSPSGADTGELFF.

J is TRBJ1-1 and V is TRBV19; D is possibly TRBD1 (5 bases). In germline, CDR1 is LNHDA, CDR2 SQIVND (reference sequence). Trimming took 7 bases from V and 5 from J, leaving 14 bases between them. CDR3 length: 13 amino acids. The CDR3 sequence: CASTPMEGTEAFF. CDR3 DNA: TGTGCCAGTACCCCAATGGAGGGGACTGAAGCTTTCTTT.

The CDR3 sequence: CASSFQIRGPQHF. In DNA form, the CDR3 reads TGTGCCAGCAGTTTTCAAATCCGCGGGCCCCAGCATTTT. The chain has TRBV12-3 or TRBV12-4 and TRBJ1-5; D uncertain. This CDR3 has 13 residues. Trimming took off 3 bases at V and 9 bases at J, with 12 bases between the two ends.

The rearrangement uses TRBV15 and TRBJ2-1; 11 nucleotides align to TRBD2. Germline V lookup: CDR1 LNHNV, CDR2 YYDKDF (reference sequence). The length of the CDR3 is 17 residues. Trimming at V came to 4 bases and at J to 12 bases, leaving 17 bases not matched to a gene. CDR3 sequence (DNA): TGTGCCACCAGCACTAAACAAGGACTAGCGGGCCCGGGGGGGCAGTTCTTC. This codes for CATSTKQGLAGPGGQFF. The complete variable domain, with remaining parts taken from reference TRBV15 and TRBJ2-1, reads DAMVIQNPRYQVTQFGKPVTLSCSQTLNHNVMYWYQQKSSQAPKLLFHYYDKDFNNEADTPDNFQSRRPNTSFCFLDIRSPGLGDTAMYLCATSTKQGLAGPGGQFFGPGTRLTVL.

The CDR3 coding sequence is TGTGCCATCAGTACACTAGCGGGGCCGAGGGATGAGCAGTTCTTC. It is translated as CAISTLAGPRDEQFF. V and J are TRBV10-3 and TRBJ2-1; 10 positions match TRBD2. With 5 bases clipped from V and 8 bases from J, the junction kept 9 bases outside the gene matches. Germline V gene lookup returns CDR1 ENHRY and CDR2 SYGVKD. This CDR3 region has 15 residues.

The chain has TRBV6-1 and TRBJ1-5; D is perhaps TRBD1 (5 bases). Trimming took 2 bases from V and 6 from J, leaving 17 bases between them. CDR3 size: 16 residues. Germline-derived CDR1 and CDR2 are MNHNS and SASEGT. As DNA, the CDR3 is TGTGCCAGCAGTGAACTTATAGGGGTCTTGGCTCAGCCCCAGCATTTT. Protein product: CASSELIGVLAQPQHF.